Listed below are T cell receptor beta chains from one sample, sequenced in a study of identifying expanded T cells in peripheral blood. Assay used: immunoSEQ multiplex PCR; TCRdb lists only in-frame clones, some missing. In the table there are about 85,000 clones, around 89% of which are singletons. Sequencing input: blood. All receptors derive from a person between 18 and 75 years old in good health. Both conserved end residues are part of each CDR3. Fields, in order: V gene, J gene, CDR3 length, clone size, CDR3 protein. Expanded clones get a size class; other rows say once, few or many, or leave the size out.

v_gene: TRBV7-6; j_gene: TRBJ2-3; len: 15; abundance: NA; CDR3aa: CASSTRQGGTDTQYF
v_gene: TRBV6-6; j_gene: TRBJ2-7; len: 14; abundance: NA; CDR3aa: CASSPYPSTYEQYF
v_gene: TRBV30; j_gene: TRBJ2-1; len: 18; abundance: NA; CDR3aa: CAWSTGLAGGPSGNEQFF
v_gene: TRBV10-2; j_gene: TRBJ2-7; len: 13; abundance: NA; CDR3aa: CASTPLGLSEQYF
v_gene: TRBV7-2; j_gene: TRBJ2-7; len: 16; abundance: NA; CDR3aa: CASSLAGQGAGYEQYF
v_gene: TRBV4-1; j_gene: TRBJ1-5; len: 15; abundance: NA; CDR3aa: CASSQVAGGNQPQHF
v_gene: TRBV27; j_gene: TRBJ2-1; len: 15; abundance: NA; CDR3aa: CASRRQGTTYNEQFF
v_gene: TRBV6-6; j_gene: TRBJ2-1; len: 16; abundance: NA; CDR3aa: CASRSTSGRRENEQFF
v_gene: TRBV4-3; j_gene: TRBJ2-2; len: 13; abundance: NA; CDR3aa: CASSQALTGELFF
v_gene: TRBV11-3; j_gene: TRBJ1-3; len: 16; abundance: NA; CDR3aa: CASSPGQGASGNTIYF
v_gene: TRBV27; j_gene: TRBJ1-2; len: 15; abundance: once; CDR3aa: CASSSTAGRNYGYTF
v_gene: TRBV14; j_gene: TRBJ2-1; len: 16; abundance: NA; CDR3aa: CASSQDSTPVNDEQFF
v_gene: TRBV7-6; j_gene: TRBJ1-1; len: 13; abundance: NA; CDR3aa: CASSLVPGTEAFF
v_gene: TRBV11-2; j_gene: TRBJ2-7; len: 15; abundance: NA; CDR3aa: CASSPTGTGIDEQYF
v_gene: TRBV4-1; j_gene: TRBJ1-6; len: 15; abundance: NA; CDR3aa: CASSQDPGLNSPLHF
v_gene: TRBV5-6; j_gene: TRBJ2-7; len: 13; abundance: NA; CDR3aa: CASSWTGTNEQYF
v_gene: TRBV13; j_gene: TRBJ2-1; len: 15; abundance: NA; CDR3aa: CASSPRDWTYNEQFF
v_gene: TRBV5-1; j_gene: TRBJ2-7; len: 14; abundance: NA; CDR3aa: CARSPGGGSYEQYF
v_gene: TRBV11-2; j_gene: TRBJ2-3; len: 17; abundance: NA; CDR3aa: CASSYGLGAGLGDTQYF
v_gene: TRBV19; j_gene: TRBJ1-2; len: 12; abundance: NA; CDR3aa: CASRVRDGGYTF
v_gene: TRBV4-1; j_gene: TRBJ2-4; len: 18; abundance: NA; CDR3aa: CASSQGRAQGLAKNIQYF
v_gene: TRBV5-4; j_gene: TRBJ2-2; len: 16; abundance: NA; CDR3aa: CASSIDPDGTSGALFF